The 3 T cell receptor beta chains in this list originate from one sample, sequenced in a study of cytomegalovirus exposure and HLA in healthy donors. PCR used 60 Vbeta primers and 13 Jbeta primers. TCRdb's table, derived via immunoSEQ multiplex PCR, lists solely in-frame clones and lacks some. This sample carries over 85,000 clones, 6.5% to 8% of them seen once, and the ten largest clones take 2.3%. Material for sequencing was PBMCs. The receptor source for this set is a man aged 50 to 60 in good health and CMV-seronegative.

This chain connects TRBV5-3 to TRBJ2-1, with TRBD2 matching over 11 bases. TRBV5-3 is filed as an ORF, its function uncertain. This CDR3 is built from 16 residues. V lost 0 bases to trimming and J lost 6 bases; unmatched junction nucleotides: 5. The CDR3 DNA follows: TGTGCCAGAAGCTTGGAAACTAGCGGGAGTATCAATGAGCAGTTCTTC. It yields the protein CARSLETSGSINEQFF.

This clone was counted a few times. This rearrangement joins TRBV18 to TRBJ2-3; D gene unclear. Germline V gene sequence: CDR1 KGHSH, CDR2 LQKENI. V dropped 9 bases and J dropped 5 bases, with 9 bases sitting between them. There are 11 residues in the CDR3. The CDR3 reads CASLGEDTQYF. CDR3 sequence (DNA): TGTGCCAGTCTGGGCGAAGATACGCAGTATTTT. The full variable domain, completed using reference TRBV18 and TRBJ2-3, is NAGVMQNPRHLVRRRGQEARLRCSPMKGHSHVYWYRQLPEEGLKFMVYLQKENIIDESGMPKERFSAEFPKEGPSILRIQQVVRGDSAAYFCASLGEDTQYFGPGTRLTVL.

CDR3 nucleotide sequence: TGTGCCAGCAGCCAAGGGGGGAGGCTAGCGGGGCGAGAGACCCAGTACTTC. Its protein product is CASSQGGRLAGRETQYF. The genes are TRBV4-2 and TRBJ2-5; 9 nucleotides line up with TRBD2. J gave up 4 bases and V 1 base, and 10 bases lay outside the gene matches. CDR1 is LGHNA, CDR2 YNFKEQ, per germline. This CDR3 region has 17 residues.